Below are 15 T cell receptor beta chains sequenced from a single sample in a study of blood T cell repertoires in COVID-19. TCRdb's table, derived via immunoSEQ multiplex PCR, lists solely in-frame clones and lacks some. The sample carries roughly 47,000 clones, 89% recorded once. The sample comprised peripheral blood. The receptors derive from a man between 65 and 79 years old with active COVID-19.

J is TRBJ2-5 and V is TRBV5-4; a possible D gene is TRBD1 (6 bases). CDR3 length equals 15 residues. V lost 3 bases, J lost 4 bases, and 16 bases lay in between. Looked up from germline, CDR1 is SGHNT and CDR2 is YYREEE (reference sequence). CDR3 DNA sequence: TGTGCCAGCAGCTCCACCACAGGGTTAGGAGAGACCCAGTACTTC. It is translated as CASSSTTGLGETQYF. The full variable domain, its missing parts supplied by reference TRBV5-4 and TRBJ2-5, is ETGVTQSPTHLIKTRGQQVTLRCSSQSGHNTVSWYQQALGQGPQFIFQYYREEENGRGNFPPRFSGLQFPNYSSELNVNALELDDSALYLCASSSTTGLGETQYFGPGTRLLVL.

This clone was seen a few times. The chain carries TRBV19 and TRBJ2-7; 9 bases agree with TRBD2. V shed 6 bases and J 5 bases; nucleotides not matched to a gene: 5. Germline V gene data show CDR1 as LNHDA and CDR2 as SQIVND (reference sequence). The CDR3 sequence is 13 residues long. The CDR3 DNA sequence: TGTGCCAGTAGAGCGGGGGGCTTGGACGAGCAGTACTTC. Translating it yields CASRAGGLDEQYF. Full variable domain (rest looked up from reference TRBV19 and TRBJ2-7): DGGITQSPKYLFRKEGQNVTLSCEQNLNHDAMYWYRQDPGQGLRLIYYSQIVNDFQKGDIAEGYSVSREKKESFPLTVTSAQKNPTAFYLCASRAGGLDEQYFGPGTRLTVT.

This chain uses TRBV19 with TRBJ2-5; 15 nucleotides line up with TRBD2. Germline assignment: CDR1 LNHDA and CDR2 SQIVND (reference sequence). CDR3 length equals 19 residues. Trimming took 5 bases from V and 3 from J; bases not matched to a gene: 13. The CDR3 loop is CASSLNPRGTSGGKETQYF. The CDR3 nucleotides are TGTGCCAGTAGTCTCAACCCCCGGGGGACTAGCGGGGGGAAAGAGACCCAGTACTTC. The full variable domain, completed using reference TRBV19 and TRBJ2-5, is DGGITQSPKYLFRKEGQNVTLSCEQNLNHDAMYWYRQDPGQGLRLIYYSQIVNDFQKGDIAEGYSVSREKKESFPLTVTSAQKNPTAFYLCASSLNPRGTSGGKETQYFGPGTRLLVL.

J is TRBJ1-2 and V is TRBV6-5; TRBD1 is a possible D gene (5 bases). V lost 6 bases and J lost 5, with 13 bases in between. The CDR3 spans 13 residues. Germline CDR1 and CDR2: MNHEY and SVGAGI. Here the CDR3 DNA reads TGTGCCAGCAGCAACGAAGGGGCGTATGGCTACACCTTC. Its protein is CASSNEGAYGYTF.

V is TRBV7-8 and J is TRBJ1-3; TRBD1 matches at 8 bases. The germline V gene encodes CDR1 SGHVS and CDR2 FQNEAQ. This CDR3 region has 17 residues. Trimming at V came to 3 bases and at J to 4 bases, leaving 11 bases not matched to a gene. The CDR3 sequence is CASSFRTGQAVGNTIYF. The CDR3 DNA is TGTGCCAGCAGCTTTAGAACGGGACAGGCGGTAGGAAACACCATATATTTT. Full variable domain (outside the CDR3, taken from reference TRBV7-8 and TRBJ1-3): GAGVSQSPRYKVAKRGQDVALRCDPISGHVSLFWYQQALGQGPEFLTYFQNEAQLDKSGLPSDRFFAERPEGSVSTLKIQRTQQEDSAVYLCASSFRTGQAVGNTIYFGEGSWLTVV.

In its sample, this clone was seen once. This chain uses TRBV18 with TRBJ2-7, with TRBD1 identical over 10 bases. The V and J ends lost 5 bases and 5 bases, in that order; junction bases with no gene match: 6. This CDR3 has 14 amino acids. Germline CDR1 and CDR2: KGHSH and LQKENI. The CDR3 protein is CASSSRTGGDEQYF. The DNA for the CDR3 is TGTGCCAGCTCATCTAGGACAGGGGGTGACGAGCAGTACTTC. Full variable domain (outside the CDR3, taken from reference TRBV18 and TRBJ2-7): NAGVMQNPRHLVRRRGQEARLRCSPMKGHSHVYWYRQLPEEGLKFMVYLQKENIIDESGMPKERFSAEFPKEGPSILRIQQVVRGDSAAYFCASSSRTGGDEQYFGPGTRLTVT.

The V call is TRBV10-3, the J call TRBJ1-6; possible D gene TRBD1, 5 bases. V dropped 8 bases and J dropped 6 bases, with 11 bases sitting between them. The CDR3 extends over 13 amino acids. Germline loops: CDR1 ENHRY, CDR2 SYGVKD. The CDR3 spells CAIHGQPNSPLHF. In nucleotides, the CDR3 is TGTGCCATCCATGGACAACCTAATTCACCCCTCCACTTT.

J is TRBJ2-1 and V is TRBV5-6, with 10 bases lining up with TRBD1. There are 17 residues in the CDR3. Germline assignment: CDR1 SGHDT and CDR2 YYEEEE. Trimming at V came to 4 bases and at J to 4 bases, leaving 11 bases not matched to a gene. This CDR3 reads CASSTGQGVPEYNEQFF. The DNA of the CDR3 is TGTGCCAGCAGCACCGGACAGGGGGTCCCTGAATACAATGAGCAGTTCTTC.

This clone was observed a few times. The chain recombines TRBV19 with TRBJ2-5; 8 bases fit TRBD1. This CDR3 has 16 residues. J was trimmed by 2 bases and V by 7 bases; bases with no gene match: 12. Germline V CDR1 and CDR2: LNHDA, SQIVND (reference sequence). The CDR3 DNA sequence: TGTGCCAGTACAAAGGGGACAGGTCCACCACAAGAGACCCAGTACTTC. It specifies CASTKGTGPPQETQYF.

The V gene is TRBV27, the J gene TRBJ2-5; D is perhaps TRBD2 (6 bases). From germline, CDR1 is MNHEY and CDR2 SMNVEV (reference sequence). V dropped 5 bases and J dropped 5 bases, with 21 bases sitting between them. CDR3 length equals 16 residues. The CDR3 is CASSPTRDWPLETQYF. The CDR3, as DNA: TGTGCCAGCAGTCCCACCCGGGACTGGCCTTTGGAGACCCAGTACTTC.

This clone was found once. This rearrangement joins TRBV9 to TRBJ1-1, with 9 bases matching TRBD1. The CDR3 consists of 16 residues. In germline, CDR1 is SGDLS, CDR2 YYNGEE. V lost 4 bases, J lost 5 bases, and 12 bases stayed unmatched. CDR3 sequence reads: CASSPGTGRKGTEAFF. The DNA for the CDR3 is TGTGCCAGCAGCCCTGGGACAGGGAGGAAAGGGACTGAAGCTTTCTTT.

This sequence joins TRBV9 and TRBJ1-1, with D possibly matching TRBD1 (6 bases). Per the germline V gene, CDR1 is SGDLS and CDR2 is YYNGEE. Trimming pared 0 bases from V and 0 bases from J, leaving 9 bases between. The CDR3 sequence is 15 residues long. CDR3 sequence (DNA): TGTGCCAGCAGCGTAGGGACAGTGATGAACACTGAAGCTTTCTTT. It encodes CASSVGTVMNTEAFF.

The chain employs TRBV6-2 or TRBV6-3 and TRBJ2-5, with 8 bases matching TRBD2. The CDR3 runs to 15 residues. V shed 5 bases and J 1 base; nucleotides not matched to a gene: 6. Germline values: CDR1 MNHEY, CDR2 SVGEGT. CDR3 protein: CASSKAGGGQETQYF. The CDR3 bases are TGTGCCAGCAGTAAAGCCGGGGGGGGCCAAGAGACCCAGTACTTC.

This clone is categorized as medium-sized. This chain joins TRBV7-2 and TRBJ2-7; TRBD1 matches 10 bases. Per germline, CDR1 SGHTA and CDR2 FQGNSA. The V and J ends lost 5 bases and 2 bases, in that order; junction bases with no gene match: 9. CDR3 size: 16 residues. CDR3 in amino acids: CASSGPGQGSPYEQYF. The CDR3, as DNA: TGTGCCAGCAGCGGACCGGGACAGGGGTCACCCTACGAGCAGTACTTC.

This clone showed up just once. V usage is TRBV5-1 and J usage is TRBJ2-6, with 8 bases fitting TRBD1. Germline CDR1 and CDR2: SGHRS and YFSETQ. The CDR3 runs to 15 residues. The V and J ends lost 5 bases and 10 bases, in that order; junction bases with no gene match: 11. The CDR3 bases are TGCGCCAGCAGTCCCAATACCGGGACAGGTAACGTCCTGACTTTC. Its translation: CASSPNTGTGNVLTF.